The next 32 T cell receptor beta chains were all read from a single sample in a study of T-cell reconstitution after alpha-beta-depleted transplantation in children. TCRbeta library construction was performed incorporating unique molecular identifiers. Using its own MiXCR run on the PCR reads, TCRdb lists one record per CDR3 protein. The table lists some 460,000 distinct CDR3 sequences, around 15% of them singletons. The material was PBMCs, mostly from graft donor cells, obtained 360 days after TCRalphabeta/CD19-depleted stem cell transplant. The receptors come from a boy under two years old who had a stem cell transplant for Wiskott-Aldrich syndrome, so the T cells may come from the graft donor.

The V and J genes are TRBV11-2 and TRBJ2-5; D may be TRBD2 (6 bases). Germline values: CDR1 SGHAT, CDR2 FQNNGV. The CDR3 is 15 residues long. V lost 3 bases to trimming and J lost 0 bases, with 11 bases between them. In nucleotides, the CDR3 is TGTGCCAGCAGCTTGAGGAGGGAGTACCAAGAGACCCAGTACTTC. The encoded protein is CASSLRREYQETQYF.

This clonotype showed up just a few times. The chain carries TRBV7-8 and TRBJ1-6; D may be TRBD1 (5 bases). This CDR3 region has 15 residues. Trimming removed 5 bases from V and 3 bases from J, with 11 bases in between. The germline V gene has CDR1 SGHVS and CDR2 FQNEAQ. CDR3 DNA sequence: TGTGCCAGCAGCCTAGATAGGGGCTATAATTCACCCCTCCACTTT. This encodes CASSLDRGYNSPLHF.

This clonotype has ten or more counts. This rearrangement joins TRBV12-3 or TRBV12-4 to TRBJ2-5; D is ambiguous. CDR3 length: 16 amino acids. V lost 5 bases, J lost 5 bases, and 21 bases lay in between. The CDR3 region is CASSPSNGPSWETQYF. CDR3 sequence (DNA): TGTGCCAGCAGTCCCTCGAACGGACCATCATGGGAGACCCAGTACTTC.

The chain couples TRBV5-1 to TRBJ2-7; D unclear. Deletions cut 0 bases from V and 1 base from J, with 11 bases between. The CDR3 spans 15 residues. Germline V gene sequence: CDR1 SGHRS, CDR2 YFSETQ. CDR3 protein: CASSLDPGISYEQYF. The CDR3 DNA follows: TGCGCCAGCAGCTTGGATCCAGGTATTTCCTACGAGCAGTACTTC.

This clonotype was counted between two and nine times. The genes are TRBV5-1 and TRBJ2-7, with 10 bases fitting TRBD2. Germline-derived CDR1 and CDR2 are SGHRS and YFSETQ. V trimming: 0 bases; J trimming: 5 bases; junction bases outside the gene matches: 2. The CDR3 has 14 amino acids. The DNA of the CDR3 is TGCGCCAGCAGCTTGGCACTAGCGGGAAACGAGCAGTACTTC. Translated, it gives CASSLALAGNEQYF.

This clonotype has only a few counts. The chain uses TRBV6-2 or TRBV6-3 and TRBJ2-7, with 7 bases fitting TRBD1. CDR1 is MNHEY and CDR2 is SVGEGT in the germline V gene. The CDR3 consists of 15 residues. Trimming at V came to 5 bases and at J to 3 bases, leaving 10 bases not matched to a gene. CDR3 in amino acids: CASSPAGTVRYEQYF. The CDR3 DNA reads as TGTGCCAGCAGTCCCGCCGGGACAGTGCGCTACGAGCAGTACTTC.

This clonotype was counted only a few times. V and J are TRBV28 and TRBJ1-2; TRBD1 is a possible D gene (5 bases). The V end lost 2 bases, the J end lost 4 bases, and 20 bases lay between the germline ends. The CDR3 consists of 17 residues. Germline lookup yields CDR1 MDHEN and CDR2 SYDVKM. The CDR3 DNA reads as TGTGCCAGCAGTTTAAGTTCCGGGGCCGCAGAGCTCTATGGCTACACCTTC. Translation gives CASSLSSGAAELYGYTF.

V usage is TRBV6-1 and J usage is TRBJ2-4; D unresolved. Per the germline V gene, CDR1 is MNHNS and CDR2 is SASEGT. V was clipped by 3 bases and J by 3 bases, with 6 bases between them. This CDR3 comprises 13 residues. CDR3 DNA sequence: TGTGCCAGCAGTGAGGTCAGCAAAAACATTCAGTACTTC. Translating gives CASSEVSKNIQYF.

This chain links TRBV7-2 with TRBJ2-7; the match to TRBD2 covers 8 bases. The germline CDR1 and CDR2 sequences are SGHTA and FQGNSA. The V segment lost 1 base and the J segment 4 bases; nucleotides outside the gene matches: 3. The CDR3 is 14 amino acids. The CDR3 nucleotides are TGTGCCAGCAGCTTAGAGCGCGGGGGGTACGAGCAGTACTTC. Protein product: CASSLERGGYEQYF.

This clonotype was seen many times. This chain connects TRBV7-9 to TRBJ2-7; D remains unclear. There are 15 residues in the CDR3. Between the trimmed V and J ends, which lost 2 bases and 0 bases, there was a span of 11 bases. The V gene's germline CDR1 is SEHNR and CDR2 FQNEAQ (reference sequence). DNA for the CDR3: TGTGCCAGCAGCTTAAAAGGGAAGGGCTCCTACGAGCAGTACTTC. It encodes CASSLKGKGSYEQYF.

This chain connects TRBV18 to TRBJ2-2, with D hard to call. The germline V gene has CDR1 KGHSH and CDR2 LQKENI. Trimming left V 1 base short and J 2 bases short, with 17 bases between. The CDR3 covers 18 residues. Written as DNA, the CDR3 is TGTGCCAGCTCACCACTTTCGATGGGGAACGGTAACACCGGGGAGCTGTTTTTT. Protein product: CASSPLSMGNGNTGELFF.

This chain uses TRBV24-1 with TRBJ2-3; 9 positions match TRBD1. V trimming: 3 bases; J trimming: 5 bases; junction bases outside the gene matches: 11. Germline CDR1 KGHDR, CDR2 SFDVKD. This CDR3 comprises 17 residues. The chain's CDR3 is CATSDRKTGGKEDTQYF. In nucleotides, the CDR3 is TGTGCCACCAGTGATAGAAAGACAGGGGGAAAAGAAGATACGCAGTATTTT.

This clonotype was seen a few times. The rearrangement uses TRBV6-1 and TRBJ2-1; 7 nucleotides align to TRBD2. The germline gives CDR1 MNHNS, CDR2 SASEGT. The V and J ends lost 11 bases and 4 bases, in that order; junction bases with no gene match: 14. This CDR3 comprises 15 residues. CDR3 DNA: TGTGCCGGAACCGACCCGGGACTAAGATACAATGAGCAGTTCTTC. It encodes CAGTDPGLRYNEQFF.

This clonotype was counted between two and nine times. The genes are TRBV5-1 and TRBJ2-5, with 8 positions matching TRBD2. Germline CDR1 reads SGHRS; CDR2 reads YFSETQ. Losses at the gene ends were 1 base for V and 3 bases for J; bases not matched to a gene: 2. The CDR3 has 14 amino acids. CDR3 amino acids: CASSLKAGEETQYF. DNA for the CDR3: TGCGCCAGCAGCTTGAAAGCGGGGGAAGAGACCCAGTACTTC.

This clonotype turned up a few times. V and J are TRBV12-3 or TRBV12-4 and TRBJ2-7, with 14 bases that match TRBD2. The CDR3 is 14 amino acids. V was pared by 6 bases and J by 4 bases, with 2 bases of the junction left unmatched. CDR3 bases: TGTGCCAGCAGGGGGACTAGCGGGAGTTACGAGCAGTACTTC. This encodes CASRGTSGSYEQYF.

This chain uses TRBV3-1 with TRBJ1-2; 11 nucleotides line up with TRBD1. Losses at the gene ends were 3 bases for V and 8 bases for J; bases not matched to a gene: 8. Germline V gives CDR1 LGHDT, CDR2 YNNKEL (reference sequence). The CDR3 is 15 residues long. The CDR3: CASSHGGQGAGGYTF. The CDR3 DNA is TGTGCCAGCAGCCATGGCGGACAGGGGGCGGGCGGCTACACCTTC.

The genes are TRBV7-9 and TRBJ2-1, with 7 positions matching TRBD1. V lost 9 bases and J lost 3; bases outside the gene matches: 8. Germline CDR1 is SEHNR and CDR2 is FQNEAQ (reference sequence). This CDR3 is 14 amino acids long. This CDR3 is CARGSGTDYNEQFF. The CDR3 region has the DNA TGTGCCAGGGGCTCCGGGACAGACTACAATGAGCAGTTCTTC.

The V and J genes are TRBV7-9 and TRBJ2-1, with D unclear. In germline, CDR1 is SEHNR, CDR2 FQNEAQ (reference sequence). This CDR3 has 14 amino acids. V lost 3 bases and J 5 bases, leaving 11 bases between the germline ends. CDR3 sequence (DNA): TGTGCCAGCAGCTTCGGAGCTCTTCACAATGAGCAGTTCTTC. This gives the protein CASSFGALHNEQFF.

The genes are TRBV7-6 and TRBJ2-7; D possibly corresponds to TRBD1 (6 bases). Trimming left V 1 base short and J 5 bases short, with 15 bases between. Germline-derived CDR1 and CDR2 are SGHVS and FNYEAQ. The CDR3 covers 15 residues. CDR3 protein: CASSLVQGIVDEQYF. Written as DNA, the CDR3 is TGTGCCAGCAGCTTAGTTCAGGGGATAGTGGACGAGCAGTACTTC.

This chain uses TRBV20-1 with TRBJ2-3, with D perhaps TRBD2 (6 bases). Germline-derived CDR1 and CDR2 are DFQATT and SNEGSKA (reference sequence). V lost 1 base and J lost 5, with 10 bases in between. This CDR3 has 13 amino acids. Here the CDR3 reads CSARVPGVDTQYF. The CDR3, as DNA: TGCAGTGCTAGAGTCCCGGGAGTAGATACGCAGTATTTT.

The chain links TRBV9 to TRBJ2-2, with D possibly called TRBD1 or TRBD2 (6 bases each). The CDR3 sequence is 15 residues long. The germline gives CDR1 SGDLS, CDR2 YYNGEE. Trimming cost V 2 bases and J 2 bases, with 10 bases left between them. The CDR3 spells CASSVGGRNTGELFF. Written as DNA, the CDR3 is TGTGCCAGCAGCGTGGGGGGCAGAAACACCGGGGAGCTGTTTTTT.

There are a few counts of this clonotype. This chain joins TRBV4-3 and TRBJ2-2; 7 nucleotides align to TRBD2. Germline values: CDR1 LGHNA, CDR2 YSLEER. Trimming took 1 base from V and 0 from J; bases not matched to a gene: 2. CDR3 length: 16 residues. The chain's CDR3 is CASSQALAANTGELFF. The CDR3 nucleotides read TGCGCCAGCAGCCAAGCGCTAGCGGCGAACACCGGGGAGCTGTTTTTT.

The chain is built from TRBV5-1 and TRBJ2-7, with 8 bases fitting TRBD2. Germline CDR1 is SGHRS and CDR2 is YFSETQ. Trimming at V came to 4 bases and at J to 0 bases, leaving 6 bases not matched to a gene. This CDR3 region has 15 residues. The CDR3: CASSKSGGPSYEQYF. The CDR3 nucleotides are TGCGCCAGCAGCAAAAGCGGGGGCCCCTCCTACGAGCAGTACTTC.

This chain uses TRBV4-1 with TRBJ1-6, with a tentative D call TRBD1 (5 bases). CDR1 is MGHRA and CDR2 is YSYEKL in the germline V gene. The CDR3 runs 15 residues. V dropped 4 bases and J dropped 9 bases, with 16 bases sitting between them. CDR3 in DNA: TGCGCCAGCAGCCTCACGCCCAGGGATTTTTCACCCCTCCACTTT. It is translated as CASSLTPRDFSPLHF.

This chain uses TRBV11-2 with TRBJ2-7; D could derive from TRBD1 or TRBD2 (6 bases each). The CDR3 is made up of 16 amino acids. CDR1 SGHAT and CDR2 FQNNGV come from the germline V gene. V was pared by 2 bases and J by 0 bases, with 14 bases between. The DNA of the CDR3 is TGTGCCAGCAGCTTACGGGGTTGGGGGGCCTCCTACGAGCAGTACTTC. This encodes CASSLRGWGASYEQYF. The entire variable domain, with the rest obtained from reference TRBV11-2 and TRBJ2-7, is as follows: EAGVAQSPRYKIIEKRQSVAFWCNPISGHATLYWYQQILGQGPKLLIQFQNNGVVDDSQLPKDRFSAERLKGVDSTLKIQPAKLEDSAVYLCASSLRGWGASYEQYFGPGTRLTVT.

This chain uses TRBV7-9 with TRBJ2-2, with 10 bases matching TRBD1. The CDR3 loop spans 15 amino acids. Germline lookup yields CDR1 SEHNR and CDR2 FQNEAQ (reference sequence). Trimming at V came to 6 bases and at J to 6 bases, leaving 7 bases not matched to a gene. CDR3 amino acids: CASRRQGARAGELFF. The DNA of the CDR3 is TGTGCCAGCAGGCGACAGGGGGCGCGGGCCGGGGAGCTGTTTTTT.

The chain links TRBV18 to TRBJ1-4; D may be TRBD1 (6 bases). The germline CDR1 and CDR2 sequences are KGHSH and LQKENI. There are 14 residues in the CDR3. Trimming removed 4 bases at V and 5 bases at J, with 11 bases between. This CDR3 reads CASSRGQLNEKLFF. CDR3 in DNA: TGTGCCAGCTCACGTGGACAGCTCAATGAAAAACTGTTTTTT.

The V call is TRBV4-2, the J call TRBJ1-6; unclear D gene. In germline, CDR1 is LGHNA, CDR2 YNFKEQ. Deletions cut 2 bases from V and 0 bases from J, with 11 bases between. The CDR3 contains 17 residues. CDR3 loop: CASSQRTASSYNSPLHF. The CDR3 nucleotides are TGTGCCAGCAGCCAAAGGACGGCGAGCTCCTATAATTCACCCCTCCACTTT.

This sequence joins TRBV3-1 and TRBJ2-3; maybe TRBD1 (5 bases). The ends were cut back, 0 bases at V and 4 bases at J, with 8 bases in the middle. This CDR3 is built from 14 residues. Germline V gene sequence: CDR1 LGHDT, CDR2 YNNKEL (reference sequence). The CDR3 loop reads CASSQDLRADTQYF. The CDR3 nucleotides are TGTGCCAGCAGCCAAGATCTCAGGGCAGATACGCAGTATTTT.

CDR3 amino acids: CASSHGLAGVDEQFF. For the CDR3, the DNA is TGCGCCAGCAGCCACGGACTAGCGGGGGTTGATGAGCAGTTCTTC. V gene TRBV4-1 combines with J gene TRBJ2-1; 13 bases agree with TRBD2. The CDR3 has 15 residues. Looked up from germline, CDR1 is MGHRA and CDR2 is YSYEKL. The V segment lost 3 bases and the J segment 8 bases; nucleotides outside the gene matches: 4.

The table lists this clonotype with a few counts. The chain uses TRBV29-1 and TRBJ2-7, with 8 bases aligning to TRBD1. Germline loops: CDR1 SQVTM, CDR2 ANQGSEA. This CDR3 spans 13 amino acids. V gave up 4 bases and J gave up 2 bases; unmatched junction bases: 4. CDR3 amino acids: CSVGQGTTYEQYF. In nucleotides, the CDR3 is TGCAGCGTTGGACAGGGGACCACCTACGAGCAGTACTTC.

The chain has TRBV12-3 or TRBV12-4 and TRBJ2-1; perhaps TRBD1 as D (5 bases). V shed 2 bases and J shed 4 bases, with 15 bases lying between them. There are 16 residues in the CDR3. The CDR3 region has the DNA TGTGCCAGCAGTTTATCGGCAGGGCGAAAGTACAATGAGCAGTTCTTC. Amino acid sequence: CASSLSAGRKYNEQFF.